Presented here are 29 T cell receptor beta chains from one specimen sequenced in a study of regulatory T cells in long-lasting Graves disease. According to the study, TCR beta libraries were built with iRepertoire HTBI primers and CDR3-region Arm-PCR. Using its own MiXCR run on the multiplex PCR reads, TCRdb lists one record per CDR3 protein. Of 400,000 to 500,000 distinct CDR3 sequences listed, roughly 23% are singletons. Time point given: persistent/refractory GD, antithyroid drugs over 5 years with positive TRAb. After RNA was extracted from PBMCs, the TCR library was made from it. Specimen: peripheral blood mononuclear cells (PBMCs), collected when the disease was refractory, from a patient treated with antithyroid drugs. The receptors come from a female donor with Graves disease.

There are many counts of this clonotype. V usage is TRBV12-3 or TRBV12-4 and J usage is TRBJ1-1, with D perhaps matching TRBD1 (5 bases). V was cut by 6 bases and J by 0 bases, with 11 bases left in between. The CDR3 has 14 residues. CDR3 DNA sequence: TGTGCCAGCAGGAGACAGAACATGAACACTGAAGCTTTCTTT. Translated: CASRRQNMNTEAFF.

Notes on this clonotype: This could be a read error, since a much larger clone is one nucleotide away. The CDR3 is CASSLMREKGNKQFF. The CDR3 DNA follows: TGTGCCAGCAGTTTAATGCGGGAGAAGGGAAATAAGCAGTTCTTC. The chain recombines TRBV28 with TRBJ2-1; 7 nucleotides line up with TRBD2. Trimming at V came to 2 bases and at J to 11 bases, leaving 12 bases not matched to a gene. CDR1 and CDR2 (germline): MDHEN, SYDVKM. This CDR3 is built from 15 residues.

The CDR3 loop is CASSLQPTEAFF. The DNA for the CDR3 is TGTGCCAGCAGCTTACAACCTACTGAAGCTTTCTTT. The V and J genes are TRBV7-9 and TRBJ1-1; no reliable D call. With 2 bases removed from V and 5 bases from J, the gap between germline ends came to 6 bases. The length of the CDR3 is 12 residues. The germline CDR1 and CDR2 sequences are SEHNR and FQNEAQ (reference sequence).

This sequence joins TRBV4-2 and TRBJ2-2, with no clear D. Germline lookup yields CDR1 LGHNA and CDR2 YNFKEQ. Trimming removed 2 bases at V and 0 bases at J, with 7 bases between. This CDR3 is built from 15 residues. CDR3 sequence reads: CASSQTLANTGELFF. Here the CDR3 DNA reads TGTGCCAGCAGCCAAACCCTGGCGAACACCGGGGAGCTGTTTTTT.

This clonotype was seen only a few times. The chain uses TRBV9 and TRBJ2-5, with TRBD2 identical over 9 bases. The germline gives CDR1 SGDLS, CDR2 YYNGEE. V shed 0 bases and J 5 bases; nucleotides not matched to a gene: 5. The CDR3 length is 15 residues. CDR3 loop: CASSVVAGVGETQYF. The CDR3 DNA sequence: TGTGCCAGCAGCGTAGTAGCGGGAGTGGGGGAGACCCAGTACTTC.

The V gene is TRBV11-3, the J gene TRBJ2-7; D call uncertain. CDR3 size: 14 residues. V shed 2 bases and J shed 3 bases, with 11 bases lying between them. CDR1 and CDR2 from the germline V gene are SGHNT and YENEEA. The CDR3: CASSLQYPFYEQYF. CDR3 nucleotides: TGTGCCAGCAGCTTACAGTATCCCTTCTACGAGCAGTACTTC.

The chain is built from TRBV12-3 or TRBV12-4 and TRBJ2-3, with 9 nucleotides matching TRBD1. CDR3 size: 15 residues. With 5 bases clipped from V and 5 bases from J, the junction kept 8 bases outside the gene matches. As DNA, the CDR3 is TGTGCCAGCAGTAACCGGACAGGGGCCATAGATACGCAGTATTTT. It yields the protein CASSNRTGAIDTQYF.

The CDR3 nucleotides are TGTGCCAGCAGCCTTGAGGGGCTGGTTGGCTACACCTTC. Translated, it gives CASSLEGLVGYTF. The chain joins TRBV7-9 to TRBJ1-2; possible D gene TRBD1, 5 bases. The CDR3 consists of 13 residues. CDR1 and CDR2 (germline): SEHNR, FQNEAQ (reference sequence). V was cut by 5 bases and J by 7 bases, with 14 bases left in between.

The chain couples TRBV7-9 to TRBJ1-6; D might be TRBD1 (5 bases). The V end lost 1 base, the J end lost 0 bases, and 13 bases lay between the germline ends. The CDR3 is 18 residues long. Germline loops: CDR1 SEHNR, CDR2 FQNEAQ (reference sequence). The CDR3, as DNA: TGTGCCAGCAGCTTAGAGGACATTCCGAGCTCCTATAATTCACCCCTCCACTTT. It codes for CASSLEDIPSSYNSPLHF.

This clonotype was seen a few times. This chain connects TRBV4-2 to TRBJ1-5; perhaps TRBD1 as D (5 bases). Germline lookup yields CDR1 LGHNA and CDR2 YNFKEQ. This CDR3 is 15 amino acids long. V shed 0 bases and J shed 4 bases, with 10 bases lying between them. CDR3 nucleotides: TGTGCCAGCAGCCAAGACGTAGGGGTGAATCAGCCCCAGCATTTT. The encoded protein is CASSQDVGVNQPQHF.

DNA for the CDR3: TGTGCCAGCAAGGAAATTGGCGGGGAGCTGTTTTTT. Protein product: CASKEIGGELFF. The J gene is TRBJ2-2, the V gene TRBV6-5; D not resolved. The CDR3 has 12 amino acids. Germline values: CDR1 MNHEY, CDR2 SVGAGI. The germline V and J ends were trimmed by 7 bases and 7 bases, with 10 bases remaining between them.

This clonotype turned up a few times. Germline is not matched at one junction end, which may reflect a read error. The CDR3 loop reads CASSLVSGGTMSSYGQYF. The CDR3, as DNA: TGTGCCAGCAGCTTAGTAAGCGGGGGGACAATGAGCTCCTACGGGCAGTACTTC. This sequence joins TRBV7-2 and TRBJ2-7; 9 bases fit TRBD2. This CDR3 is built from 18 residues. Germline V CDR1 and CDR2: SGHTA, FQGNSA.

At least ten counts were recorded for this clonotype. CDR3 region: CASSSNPGTGYQPQHF. In nucleotides, the CDR3 is TGTGCCAGCAGTTCCAACCCCGGGACAGGGTATCAGCCCCAGCATTTT. V and J are TRBV6-2 or TRBV6-3 and TRBJ1-5; 9 bases map to TRBD1. CDR3 size: 16 residues. V was pared by 4 bases and J by 5 bases, with 9 bases of the junction left unmatched. CDR1 MNHEY and CDR2 SVGEGT come from the germline V gene.

This clonotype came up a few times. J is TRBJ2-5 and V is TRBV30; TRBD1 is a possible D gene (6 bases). CDR3 length: 12 amino acids. Germline CDR1 is GTSNPN and CDR2 is SVGIG (reference sequence). Deletions cut 1 base from V and 5 bases from J, with 8 bases between. CDR3 region: CAWSAGVETQYF. In nucleotides, the CDR3 is TGTGCCTGGAGTGCAGGGGTGGAGACCCAGTACTTC.

The J gene is TRBJ2-5, the V gene TRBV20-1; D is perhaps TRBD2 (6 bases). The CDR3 sequence is 15 residues long. The V end was cut by 4 bases, the J end by 2 bases, with 17 bases between. Germline V gene sequence: CDR1 DFQATT, CDR2 SNEGSKA (reference sequence). This CDR3 is CSATPWDSNQETQYF. The DNA for the CDR3 is TGCAGTGCTACCCCCTGGGACTCCAATCAAGAGACCCAGTACTTC.

This clonotype was seen a handful of times. The V gene is TRBV7-9, the J gene TRBJ1-3; D not resolved. V was pared by 2 bases and J by 0 bases, with 14 bases between. This CDR3 has 17 residues. Looked up from germline, CDR1 is SEHNR and CDR2 is FQNEAQ (reference sequence). The CDR3 reads CASSLRATYDSGNTIYF. The CDR3 DNA sequence: TGTGCCAGCAGCTTAAGGGCCACATATGACTCTGGAAACACCATATATTTT.

This clonotype was recorded at least ten times. The CDR3 sequence is CASRLQGRETGELFF. CDR3 sequence (DNA): TGTGCCAGCAGGTTACAGGGTAGAGAGACCGGGGAGCTGTTTTTT. The chain has TRBV12-3 or TRBV12-4 and TRBJ2-2; tentative D call: TRBD1 (6 bases). The CDR3 length is 15 residues. Deletions cut 6 bases from V and 5 bases from J, with 16 bases between.

V is TRBV28 and J is TRBJ1-4, with 8 bases identical to TRBD1. The J segment lost 2 bases and the V segment lost 5 bases, leaving 10 bases of the junction unmatched. In germline, CDR1 is MDHEN, CDR2 SYDVKM. The CDR3 has 17 residues. The chain's CDR3 is CASSMNRGVVTNEKLFF. DNA for the CDR3: TGTGCCAGCAGTATGAACAGGGGGGTGGTTACTAATGAAAAACTGTTTTTT.

The J gene is TRBJ1-2, the V gene TRBV18, with no clear D. Germline-derived CDR1 and CDR2 are KGHSH and LQKENI. V lost 0 bases and J lost 4, with 6 bases in between. The CDR3 covers 13 residues. CDR3 in DNA: TGTGCCAGCTCACCACCGGATTTCTATGGCTACACCTTC. Amino acid sequence: CASSPPDFYGYTF.

At least ten counts were recorded for this clonotype. The chain couples TRBV29-1 to TRBJ1-3; possible D gene TRBD1, 6 bases. CDR3 length: 16 amino acids. Germline V gives CDR1 SQVTM, CDR2 ANQGSEA. The germline V and J ends were trimmed by 3 bases and 5 bases, with 20 bases remaining between them. CDR3 coding DNA: TGCAGCGTTGACCCCAAGCAGGGGCATAGGAGAAACACCATATATTTT. This gives the protein CSVDPKQGHRRNTIYF.

The J gene is TRBJ2-1, the V gene TRBV29-1; TRBD2 aligns across 11 bases. Losses at the gene ends were 7 bases for V and 8 bases for J; bases not matched to a gene: 4. The CDR3 has 12 residues. CDR1 and CDR2 from the germline V gene are SQVTM and ANQGSEA. The CDR3 region has the DNA TGCAGCGCCGTACTAGCGGGGGATGAGCAGTTCTTC. It encodes CSAVLAGDEQFF.

This CDR3 is CASGFGRRFTDTQYF. CDR3 in DNA: TGTGCCAGTGGTTTCGGAAGGCGCTTCACAGATACGCAGTATTTT. The chain links TRBV19 to TRBJ2-3; no clear D gene. The V gene lost 8 bases and the J gene lost 2 bases, with 17 bases spanning the gap. CDR3 size: 15 residues. Germline-derived CDR1 and CDR2 are LNHDA and SQIVND (reference sequence).

V usage is TRBV20-1 and J usage is TRBJ1-4; D uncertain. There are 14 residues in the CDR3. With 2 bases removed from V and 0 bases from J, the gap between germline ends came to 7 bases. CDR1 DFQATT and CDR2 SNEGSKA come from the germline V gene (reference sequence). In nucleotides, the CDR3 is TGCAGTGCTAGATTGGAGACAACTAATGAAAAACTGTTTTTT. As protein: CSARLETTNEKLFF.

This clonotype was seen a handful of times. The chain links TRBV19 to TRBJ1-1; D call uncertain. From germline, CDR1 is LNHDA and CDR2 SQIVND (reference sequence). The CDR3 runs 13 residues. V shed 5 bases and J shed 4 bases, with 11 bases lying between them. Here the CDR3 reads CASSWTRATEAFF. CDR3 bases: TGTGCCAGTAGTTGGACCCGCGCCACTGAAGCTTTCTTT.

The chain has TRBV20-1 and TRBJ2-3; D is tentatively TRBD1 or TRBD2 (5 bases each). This CDR3 region has 16 residues. V shed 3 bases and J shed 2 bases, with 18 bases lying between them. The germline gives CDR1 DFQATT, CDR2 SNEGSKA (reference sequence). The CDR3 spells CSASSRWRTNTDTQYF. The CDR3 region has the DNA TGCAGTGCTAGCTCTCGGTGGAGGACAAACACAGATACGCAGTATTTT.

This clonotype was seen a handful of times. Here the CDR3 reads CAWSVQGLQETQYF. DNA of the CDR3: TGTGCCTGGAGTGTACAGGGACTGCAAGAGACCCAGTACTTC. V is TRBV30 and J is TRBJ2-5; D might be TRBD1 or TRBD2, each matching 6 bases. Trimming took 0 bases from V and 2 from J, leaving 10 bases between them. This CDR3 has 14 residues. Per the germline V gene, CDR1 is GTSNPN and CDR2 is SVGIG (reference sequence).

This clonotype was detected many times. V and J are TRBV28 and TRBJ1-4, with unresolved D. With 6 bases removed from V and 1 base from J, the gap between germline ends came to 12 bases. This CDR3 has 15 residues. CDR1 is MDHEN and CDR2 is SYDVKM in the germline V gene. CDR3 protein: CASRIRTRTNEKLFF. CDR3 coding DNA: TGTGCCAGCAGAATAAGAACTAGAACTAATGAAAAACTGTTTTTT.

This clonotype was found a few times. This chain uses TRBV15 with TRBJ1-1, with 8 positions matching TRBD1. This CDR3 has 16 residues. The germline V gene encodes CDR1 LNHNV and CDR2 YYDKDF (reference sequence). The J segment lost 1 base and the V segment lost 1 base, leaving 5 bases of the junction unmatched. CDR3 protein: CATSRGVGQGNTEAFF. The CDR3 DNA reads as TGTGCCACCAGCAGAGGAGTTGGACAGGGGAACACTGAAGCTTTCTTT.

Concerning this clonotype: One end of the junction varies from germline; a read error may be responsible. In nucleotides, the CDR3 is TGTGCCAGCAGTTACTATGGGGGGGCCCGCGAAAACATTCAGTACTTT. It is translated as CASSYYGGARENIQYF. The J gene is TRBJ2-4, the V gene TRBV6-2 or TRBV6-3; D is possibly TRBD2 (7 bases). This CDR3 spans 16 amino acids. Germline loops: CDR1 MNHEY, CDR2 SVGEGT.